Listed here are 15 T cell receptor beta chains from one sample, sequenced in a study of T cell repertoires in cytomegalovirus infection. No antigen has been identified for these receptors. TCRdb re-called the reads with MiXCR, one entry per CDR3 protein. Among about 51,000 distinct CDR3 sequences, 20% were seen once, and the ten largest hold 26%. Material: CD8+ T cells from cultured PBMCs, obtained from culture after CMV antigen stimulation. Every receptor here comes from a human donor in good health (CMV status not recorded). Some clones in this sample may be carry-over from other donors' samples.

CDR3 amino acids: CASSLVLSSYNEQFF. In nucleotides, the CDR3 is TGTGCCAGCAGCTTAGTCCTGAGCTCCTACAATGAGCAGTTCTTC. The V call is TRBV7-1, the J call TRBJ2-1; D is ambiguous. TRBV7-1 is reported as an ORF; its role is uncertain. The CDR3 totals 15 residues. V was pared by 4 bases and J by 0 bases, with 10 bases between.

CDR3: CASSLGWTPYETEAFF. DNA of the CDR3: TGTGCCAGCAGCTTAGGGTGGACTCCTTATGAGACTGAAGCTTTCTTT. The chain is built from TRBV7-8 and TRBJ1-1, with no clear D. Looked up from germline, CDR1 is SGHVS and CDR2 is FQNEAQ. V lost 1 base to trimming and J lost 5 bases, with 17 bases between them. This CDR3 comprises 16 residues.

The J gene is TRBJ2-7, the V gene TRBV27, with D tentatively TRBD1 (6 bases). Trimming left V 1 base short and J 5 bases short, with 18 bases between. The CDR3 is made up of 16 amino acids. CDR1 and CDR2 (germline): MNHEY, SMNVEV (reference sequence). The CDR3 coding sequence is TGTGCCAGCAGTTTATACTCAGGGGCCTCTCTGGACGAGCAGTACTTC. This sequence encodes CASSLYSGASLDEQYF.

The sample holds many counts of this clonotype. The V gene is TRBV7-9, the J gene TRBJ1-1; a weak D match, TRBD1 (5 bases). Trimming removed 7 bases from V and 3 bases from J, with 15 bases in between. Germline CDR1 is SEHNR and CDR2 is FQNEAQ (reference sequence). This CDR3 is built from 14 residues. CDR3 region: CASIAPRGDTEAFF. For the CDR3, the DNA is TGTGCCAGCATAGCCCCCAGAGGGGACACTGAAGCTTTCTTT.

This chain joins TRBV27 and TRBJ2-1; 9 bases line up with TRBD2. Unmatched junction bases numbered 9, after V lost 2 bases and J lost 10 bases. The CDR3 has 15 residues. From germline, CDR1 is MNHEY and CDR2 SMNVEV (reference sequence). CDR3 sequence: CASSLRGGRAGEQFF. CDR3 nucleotide sequence: TGTGCCAGCAGTTTACGAGGCGGGAGGGCCGGGGAGCAGTTCTTC.

This clonotype was counted a few times. The chain employs TRBV12-3 or TRBV12-4 and TRBJ1-1; no clear D. V was clipped by 4 bases and J by 1 base, with 4 bases between them. The CDR3 has 12 amino acids. The CDR3 loop reads CASSWTNTEAFF. CDR3 coding DNA: TGTGCCAGCAGTTGGACGAACACTGAAGCTTTCTTT.

The chain recombines TRBV4-2 with TRBJ2-5; D call uncertain. V was cut by 1 base and J by 1 base, with 10 bases left in between. The CDR3 sequence is 15 residues long. CDR1 is LGHNA and CDR2 is YNFKEQ in the germline V gene. CDR3 nucleotide sequence: TGTGCCAGCAGCCAAGTCTGGACGCCCCAAGAGACCCAGTACTTC. This sequence encodes CASSQVWTPQETQYF.

This clonotype was counted only a few times. The rearrangement joins TRBV4-1 to TRBJ1-2, with a possible D match to TRBD1 (6 bases). Germline V CDR1 and CDR2: MGHRA, YSYEKL. CDR3 length: 15 residues. V gave up 1 base and J gave up 6 bases, with 15 bases separating them. CDR3 nucleotides: TGCGCCAGCAGCCAAGTCGGACAGCAATTGGATGGCTACACCTTC. Translating it yields CASSQVGQQLDGYTF.

This chain joins TRBV7-2 and TRBJ2-1; D tentatively reads TRBD1 or TRBD2 (6 bases each). The germline V and J ends were trimmed by 8 bases and 6 bases, with 14 bases remaining between them. This CDR3 is built from 13 residues. In germline, CDR1 is SGHTA, CDR2 FQGNSA. The DNA for the CDR3 is TGTGCCAGCGGATCCAGGGGAGGCAATGAGCAGTTCTTC. Protein product: CASGSRGGNEQFF.

This chain uses TRBV7-2 with TRBJ1-2, with D maybe TRBD1 (6 bases). Trimming removed 1 base from V and 1 base from J, with 22 bases in between. Germline assignment: CDR1 SGHTA and CDR2 FQGNSA. This CDR3 has 19 amino acids. This chain's CDR3 is CASSLDGWQGREVNYGYTF. The CDR3 bases are TGTGCCAGCAGCTTAGATGGCTGGCAGGGGAGAGAGGTTAACTATGGCTACACCTTC.

This clonotype was counted between two and nine times. This chain joins TRBV10-3 and TRBJ2-7; 12 positions agree with TRBD2. CDR3 length equals 14 residues. Per germline, CDR1 ENHRY and CDR2 SYGVKD. The junction had 6 bases not matched to a gene; V was cut back by 10 bases and J by 2 bases. As DNA, the CDR3 is TGTGCCACCTCTAGCGGGAGGGACGCCTACGAGCAGTACTTC. It yields the protein CATSSGRDAYEQYF.

Comments on this clonotype: Likely a read error: the CDR3 ends without its conserved phenylalanine or tryptophan. This chain connects TRBV28 to TRBJ1-1; no definite D call. The CDR3 extends over 17 amino acids. CDR1 is MDHEN, CDR2 SYDVKM, per germline. The V end lost 8 bases, the J end lost 1 base, and 23 bases lay between the germline ends. CDR3 loop: CASCTLGATLRNTEAFY. The CDR3 DNA sequence: TGTGCCAGCTGTACCCTGGGAGCTACCCTTCGGAACACTGAAGCTTTCTAT.

This clonotype occurred many times. As DNA, the CDR3 is TGTGCCAGCAGCTTGCGACAGGGTAGCAATCAGCCCCAGCATTTT. It translates to CASSLRQGSNQPQHF. The chain links TRBV7-8 to TRBJ1-5, with 7 bases that match TRBD1. V lost 3 bases to trimming and J lost 0 bases; unmatched junction nucleotides: 2. CDR1 and CDR2 (germline): SGHVS, FQNEAQ. The CDR3 spans 15 residues.

V gene TRBV7-2 combines with J gene TRBJ2-1; 9 nucleotides line up with TRBD1. CDR3 length: 18 amino acids. V was pared by 0 bases and J by 3 bases, with 9 bases of the junction left unmatched. CDR1 is SGHTA and CDR2 is FQGNSA in the germline V gene. The CDR3 loop reads CASSLALPGQGNYNEQFF. CDR3 sequence (DNA): TGTGCCAGCAGCTTAGCCCTCCCCGGACAGGGGAACTACAATGAGCAGTTCTTC.

This chain joins TRBV7-8 and TRBJ2-4, with 8 bases fitting TRBD2. The CDR3 runs to 15 residues. The germline CDR1 and CDR2 sequences are SGHVS and FQNEAQ. The V gene end was trimmed by 0 bases and the J gene end by 8 bases; junction bases not matched to a gene: 6. CDR3 amino acids: CASSLALAVGDIQYF. The CDR3 DNA follows: TGTGCCAGCAGCTTAGCACTAGCGGTGGGGGACATTCAGTACTTC.